The rows below give T cell receptor beta chains drawn from one sample of a study of neurological immune-mediated disorders. TCRdb recomputed calls from the 5' RACE reads with MiXCR, one row per CDR3 protein. Of tens of thousands of distinct CDR3 sequences listed, roughly 14% are singletons. The material sequenced was PBMCs. Receptor source: a woman in her fifties or sixties with HTLV-1-associated myelopathy (HAM/TSP). Each CDR3 is given without its conserved first and last residue. The order of the fields is clone size, J gene, V gene, CDR3 protein. The listing skips clone size in some rows; elsewhere it reads once, few, many or a size class.

clone size: many
J gene: TRBJ2-2
V gene: TRBV5-1
CDR3 protein: ASSSGTDTSGELF

clone size: -
J gene: TRBJ1-2
V gene: TRBV2
CDR3 protein: ASRGGVVIGYT

clone size: -
J gene: TRBJ1-4
V gene: TRBV19
CDR3 protein: ASSIDLGQSGKLF

clone size: many
J gene: TRBJ2-5
V gene: TRBV4-1
CDR3 protein: ASSQLGTPTIVRETQY

clone size: many
J gene: TRBJ1-1
V gene: TRBV18
CDR3 protein: ASSQRGSAMNTEAF

clone size: -
J gene: TRBJ2-3
V gene: TRBV30
CDR3 protein: AWSAAGSQY

clone size: many
J gene: TRBJ1-5
V gene: TRBV3-1
CDR3 protein: ASSQEEPGFSNQPQH

clone size: many
J gene: TRBJ2-1
V gene: TRBV21-1
CDR3 protein: ASPRGENEQF

clone size: many
J gene: TRBJ2-7
V gene: TRBV6-5
CDR3 protein: ASSYAMAYEQY

clone size: many
J gene: TRBJ2-5
V gene: TRBV6-5
CDR3 protein: ASSPQGTRRTQY

clone size: many
J gene: TRBJ2-4
V gene: TRBV4-1
CDR3 protein: ASSQTGTGAKNIQY

clone size: -
J gene: TRBJ2-3
V gene: TRBV7-2
CDR3 protein: ASRTSGNTDTQY

clone size: many
J gene: TRBJ2-2
V gene: TRBV5-1
CDR3 protein: ASSLQGLDTGELF

clone size: many
J gene: TRBJ2-2
V gene: TRBV5-1
CDR3 protein: ASSPGTGVTGELF

clone size: many
J gene: TRBJ1-5
V gene: TRBV12-3/TRBV12-4
CDR3 protein: ASSLIRVSNQPQH

clone size: -
J gene: TRBJ1-2
V gene: TRBV6-1
CDR3 protein: ASSLGGTGGGGYT

clone size: many
J gene: TRBJ1-2
V gene: TRBV7-9
CDR3 protein: ASDREVSGYT

clone size: many
J gene: TRBJ2-3
V gene: TRBV5-1
CDR3 protein: ASSLAGASGPDTQY

clone size: many
J gene: TRBJ1-5
V gene: TRBV20-1
CDR3 protein: SARDSRIGGNQPQH

clone size: -
J gene: TRBJ1-5
V gene: TRBV3-1
CDR3 protein: ASSQDATTNRPQH

clone size: many
J gene: TRBJ1-5
V gene: TRBV6-6
CDR3 protein: ASSPWRQASNQPQH

clone size: many
J gene: TRBJ2-3
V gene: TRBV10-3
CDR3 protein: ATSGTSEVDTQY

clone size: many
J gene: TRBJ1-5
V gene: TRBV12-3/TRBV12-4
CDR3 protein: ASSGTGTHSRGNQPQH

clone size: medium-sized
J gene: TRBJ1-2
V gene: TRBV20-1
CDR3 protein: SARVGTGVGYT

clone size: many
J gene: TRBJ2-7
V gene: TRBV4-3
CDR3 protein: ASSQGSSGYYEQY

clone size: -
J gene: TRBJ2-5
V gene: TRBV7-2
CDR3 protein: ASSRKWNRDIEETQY

clone size: many
J gene: TRBJ2-2
V gene: TRBV7-2
CDR3 protein: ASPPTGQGGNTGELF

clone size: many
J gene: TRBJ1-2
V gene: TRBV5-1
CDR3 protein: ASSLDGDVWAYGYT

clone size: many
J gene: TRBJ2-5
V gene: TRBV25-1
CDR3 protein: ASSPNSGQETQY

clone size: many
J gene: TRBJ1-3
V gene: TRBV4-3
CDR3 protein: ASSQDPGTGGPGNTIY

clone size: many
J gene: TRBJ2-3
V gene: TRBV4-3
CDR3 protein: ASSKNRGKADTQY

clone size: many
J gene: TRBJ1-5
V gene: TRBV7-8
CDR3 protein: ASSLEKGHLQPQH

clone size: many
J gene: TRBJ2-1
V gene: TRBV20-1
CDR3 protein: SAEDGVPSQPFEQF

clone size: once
J gene: TRBJ1-5
V gene: TRBV20-1
CDR3 protein: SARTNPNSNQPQH

clone size: many
J gene: TRBJ2-2
V gene: TRBV7-6
CDR3 protein: ASSLAFGQGPGELF

clone size: once
J gene: TRBJ2-2
V gene: TRBV6-2/TRBV6-3
CDR3 protein: ASSSYAGELF

clone size: many
J gene: TRBJ2-1
V gene: TRBV12-3/TRBV12-4
CDR3 protein: ASIWRSGEQF

clone size: many
J gene: TRBJ1-1
V gene: TRBV18
CDR3 protein: ASSPVGGTEAF

clone size: many
J gene: TRBJ2-1
V gene: TRBV12-3/TRBV12-4
CDR3 protein: ASSPQNEQF

clone size: -
J gene: TRBJ2-3
V gene: TRBV20-1
CDR3 protein: SARDRLAPTDTQY

clone size: -
J gene: TRBJ2-7
V gene: TRBV5-5
CDR3 protein: ASSPTSGGTSYEQY

clone size: many
J gene: TRBJ1-3
V gene: TRBV7-2
CDR3 protein: ASSFAATGGNTIY

clone size: many
J gene: TRBJ2-5
V gene: TRBV5-1
CDR3 protein: ASSLGTVVEETQY